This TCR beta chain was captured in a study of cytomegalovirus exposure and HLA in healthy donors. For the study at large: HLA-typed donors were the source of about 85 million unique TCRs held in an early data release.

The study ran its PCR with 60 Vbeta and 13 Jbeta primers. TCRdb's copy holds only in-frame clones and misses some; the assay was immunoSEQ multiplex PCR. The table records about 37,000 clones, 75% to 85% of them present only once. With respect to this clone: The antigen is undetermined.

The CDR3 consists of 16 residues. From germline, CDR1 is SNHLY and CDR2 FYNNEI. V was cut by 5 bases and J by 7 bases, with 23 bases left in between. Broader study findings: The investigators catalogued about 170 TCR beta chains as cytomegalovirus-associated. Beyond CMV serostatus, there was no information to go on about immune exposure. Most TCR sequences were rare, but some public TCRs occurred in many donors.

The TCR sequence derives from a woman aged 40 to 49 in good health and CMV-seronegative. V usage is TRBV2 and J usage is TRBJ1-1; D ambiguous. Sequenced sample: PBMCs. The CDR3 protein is CASSRGTSPLAGEAFF. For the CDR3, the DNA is TGTGCCAGCAGTCGGGGTACGAGCCCCTTAGCGGGTGAAGCTTTCTTT.